The rows below give T cell receptor beta chains drawn from one sample of a study of shared clonotypes between healthy human individuals. Sequencing was performed with immunoSEQ multiplex PCR; in TCRdb, only in-frame clones are kept and a portion is missing. The sample lists roughly 530,000 clones, approximately 95% occurring once. Source material: naive CD4+ T cells sorted from blood. The source of these receptors is a woman younger than 45 in good health. Both conserved end residues are part of each CDR3. The order of the fields is clone size, V gene, J gene, D gene, CDR3 protein, CDR3 DNA. The D gene is left open where the match is weak. Clone size is shown for a subset of rows, as once, few, many or a class of expanded clone.

clone size: .
V gene: TRBV19
J gene: TRBJ1-3
D gene: .
CDR3 protein: CASSRPNSGNTIYF
CDR3 DNA: TGTGCCAGTAGTCGACCCAACTCTGGAAACACCATATATTTT

clone size: .
V gene: TRBV28
J gene: TRBJ2-2
D gene: TRBD1
CDR3 protein: CASSPPGTGHGELFF
CDR3 DNA: TGTGCCAGCAGTCCACCTGGGACAGGGCACGGGGAGCTGTTTTTT

clone size: .
V gene: TRBV29-1
J gene: TRBJ1-1
D gene: .
CDR3 protein: CSPQGLNTEAFF
CDR3 DNA: TGTTCCCCTCAAGGGCTGAACACTGAAGCTTTCTTT

clone size: .
V gene: TRBV27
J gene: TRBJ2-3
D gene: .
CDR3 protein: CASRESSTDTQYF
CDR3 DNA: TGTGCCAGCAGGGAGTCGAGCACAGATACGCAGTATTTT

clone size: .
V gene: TRBV5-1
J gene: TRBJ2-7
D gene: .
CDR3 protein: CASSLQGSPSYEQYF
CDR3 DNA: TGCGCCAGCAGCTTACAGGGCTCACCTTCCTACGAGCAGTACTTC

clone size: few
V gene: TRBV19
J gene: TRBJ1-5
D gene: .
CDR3 protein: CASTLPGANQPQHF
CDR3 DNA: TGTGCCAGCACTTTGCCAGGGGCCAATCAGCCCCAGCATTTT

clone size: .
V gene: TRBV20-1
J gene: TRBJ2-7
D gene: .
CDR3 protein: CSWDVSYEQYF
CDR3 DNA: TGCAGTTGGGACGTCTCCTACGAGCAGTACTTC

clone size: once
V gene: TRBV18
J gene: TRBJ2-3
D gene: .
CDR3 protein: CASSTDSTDTQYF
CDR3 DNA: TGTGCCAGCTCGACGGACAGCACAGATACGCAGTATTTT

clone size: once
V gene: TRBV28
J gene: TRBJ1-1
D gene: TRBD1
CDR3 protein: CASSFLDLQGGETEAFF
CDR3 DNA: TGTGCCAGCAGCTTTCTAGACTTACAGGGGGGCGAAACTGAAGCTTTCTTT

clone size: .
V gene: TRBV7-9
J gene: TRBJ1-1
D gene: TRBD1
CDR3 protein: CASSLGGTGEKAFF
CDR3 DNA: TGTGCCAGCAGCTTAGGCGGGACAGGGGAAAAAGCTTTCTTT

clone size: .
V gene: TRBV4-2
J gene: TRBJ2-3
D gene: .
CDR3 protein: CASSQEGHSDTQYF
CDR3 DNA: TGTGCCAGCAGCCAAGAGGGGCATTCAGATACGCAGTATTTT

clone size: .
V gene: TRBV5-1
J gene: TRBJ1-4
D gene: .
CDR3 protein: CASKQTVTNEKLFF
CDR3 DNA: TGCGCCAGCAAACAAACGGTAACTAATGAAAAACTGTTTTTT

clone size: .
V gene: TRBV7-2
J gene: TRBJ2-7
D gene: TRBD1
CDR3 protein: CASSLGTGIYEQYF
CDR3 DNA: TGTGCCAGCAGCTTGGGGACAGGGATCTACGAGCAGTACTTC

clone size: .
V gene: TRBV5-1
J gene: TRBJ1-1
D gene: .
CDR3 protein: CASSLNAADAFF
CDR3 DNA: TGCGCCAGCAGCTTGAACGCTGCAGACGCTTTCTTT

clone size: .
V gene: TRBV30
J gene: TRBJ2-7
D gene: .
CDR3 protein: CAWSVPFYEQYF
CDR3 DNA: TGTGCCTGGAGTGTACCCTTCTACGAGCAGTACTTC

clone size: .
V gene: TRBV7-3
J gene: TRBJ2-1
D gene: TRBD2
CDR3 protein: CASSTLAGVYNEQFF
CDR3 DNA: TGTGCCAGCAGCACACTAGCGGGAGTCTACAATGAGCAGTTCTTC

clone size: .
V gene: TRBV11-1
J gene: TRBJ1-1
D gene: TRBD1
CDR3 protein: CASTTRGQGDTEAFF
CDR3 DNA: TGTGCCAGCACCACGAGAGGACAGGGGGACACTGAAGCTTTCTTT

clone size: .
V gene: TRBV29-1
J gene: TRBJ1-2
D gene: .
CDR3 protein: CSVGGSIWGYTF
CDR3 DNA: TGCAGCGTTGGTGGAAGCATATGGGGCTACACCTTC

clone size: once
V gene: TRBV16
J gene: TRBJ1-2
D gene: .
CDR3 protein: CASSLREGGGYTF
CDR3 DNA: TGTGCTAGCAGCCTCCGGGAGGGCGGCGGCTACACCTTC

clone size: .
V gene: TRBV19
J gene: TRBJ1-6
D gene: TRBD1
CDR3 protein: CASSTGGSPLHF
CDR3 DNA: TGTGCCAGTAGTACAGGGGGTTCACCCCTCCACTTT

clone size: .
V gene: TRBV5-1
J gene: TRBJ1-3
D gene: .
CDR3 protein: CASSLGPLQGLENTIYF
CDR3 DNA: TGCGCCAGCAGCTTGGGACCCCTACAGGGCTTGGAAAACACCATATATTTT

clone size: .
V gene: TRBV11-1
J gene: TRBJ2-7
D gene: .
CDR3 protein: CASSLQSLPYEQYF
CDR3 DNA: TGTGCCAGCAGCTTGCAGAGTCTCCCCTACGAGCAGTACTTC

clone size: few
V gene: TRBV20-1
J gene: TRBJ1-1
D gene: .
CDR3 protein: CSASVDTEAFF
CDR3 DNA: TGCAGTGCTAGCGTAGACACTGAAGCTTTCTTT

clone size: .
V gene: TRBV7-2
J gene: TRBJ2-2
D gene: TRBD1
CDR3 protein: CASSLSQLGGNAGELFF
CDR3 DNA: TGTGCCAGCAGCTTAAGCCAGTTAGGGGGCAATGCCGGGGAGCTGTTTTTT